This passage covers 4 T cell receptor beta chains from one sample sequenced in a study of blood T cell repertoires in COVID-19. TCRdb's copy holds only in-frame clones and misses some; the assay was immunoSEQ multiplex PCR. The table shows tens of thousands of clones, with 90% occurring only once. The sample was peripheral blood. The receptors originated from a man between 60 and 75 years old with acute or convalescent COVID-19.

The chain is built from TRBV7-9 and TRBJ2-1; tentative D call: TRBD1 (10 bases). Trimming took off 4 bases at V and 5 bases at J, with 24 bases between the two ends. Germline-derived CDR1 and CDR2 are SEHNR and FQNEAQ (reference sequence). The CDR3 length is 18 residues. CDR3 residues: CASSSGQGGPSGDNEQFF. The DNA of the CDR3 is TGTGCCAGCAGCTCCGGACAGGGGGGGCCTAGCGGGGACAATGAGCAGTTCTTC.

The chain recombines TRBV4-3 with TRBJ1-1; unclear D gene. CDR3 length equals 15 residues. The V end was cut by 0 bases, the J end by 1 base, with 9 bases between. The germline CDR1 and CDR2 sequences are LGHNA and YSLEER. The CDR3 DNA sequence: TGCGCCAGCAGCCAAGATACGGCAGGGAACACTGAAGCTTTCTTT. Amino acids: CASSQDTAGNTEAFF.

This chain uses TRBV30 with TRBJ1-2, with 8 bases matching TRBD1. V trimming: 2 bases; J trimming: 2 bases; junction bases outside the gene matches: 4. This CDR3 is built from 14 residues. Per germline, CDR1 GTSNPN and CDR2 SVGIG (reference sequence). The CDR3 DNA is TGTGCCTGGAGTACAGGGGGGGGAAACTATGGCTACACCTTC. Translating gives CAWSTGGGNYGYTF.

V gene TRBV5-1 combines with J gene TRBJ2-1; the D is unclear. This CDR3 has 16 amino acids. V dropped 4 bases and J dropped 4 bases, with 18 bases sitting between them. CDR1 and CDR2 (germline): SGHRS, YFSETQ. The CDR3 spells CASSAVRALSYNEQFF. The CDR3 coding sequence is TGCGCCAGCAGCGCCGTACGCGCTTTGTCTTACAATGAGCAGTTCTTC.